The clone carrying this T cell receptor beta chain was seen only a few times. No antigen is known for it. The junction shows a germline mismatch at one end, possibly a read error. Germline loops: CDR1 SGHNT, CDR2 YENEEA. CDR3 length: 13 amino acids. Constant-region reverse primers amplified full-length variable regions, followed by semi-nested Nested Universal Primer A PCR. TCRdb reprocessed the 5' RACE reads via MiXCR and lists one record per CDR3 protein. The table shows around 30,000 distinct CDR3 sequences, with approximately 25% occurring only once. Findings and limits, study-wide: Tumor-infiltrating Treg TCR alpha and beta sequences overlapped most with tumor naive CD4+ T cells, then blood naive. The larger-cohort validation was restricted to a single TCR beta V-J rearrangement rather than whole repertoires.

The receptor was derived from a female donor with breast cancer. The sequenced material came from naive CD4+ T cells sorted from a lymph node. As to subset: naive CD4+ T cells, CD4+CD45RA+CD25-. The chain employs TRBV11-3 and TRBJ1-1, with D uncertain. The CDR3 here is CASSNGRGTEAFF. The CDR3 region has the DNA TGTGCTAGCAGTAATGGCCGAGGGACTGAAGCTTTCTTT.